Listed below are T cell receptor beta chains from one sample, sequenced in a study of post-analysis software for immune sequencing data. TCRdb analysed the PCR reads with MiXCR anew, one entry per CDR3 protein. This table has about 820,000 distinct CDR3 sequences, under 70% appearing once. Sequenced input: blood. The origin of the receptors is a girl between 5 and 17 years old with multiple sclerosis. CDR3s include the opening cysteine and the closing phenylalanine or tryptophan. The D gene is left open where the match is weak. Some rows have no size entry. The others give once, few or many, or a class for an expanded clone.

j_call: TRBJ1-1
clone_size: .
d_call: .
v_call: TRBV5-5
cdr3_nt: TGTGCCAGCAGCTTGGTCAGGGAGAACACTGAAGCTTTCTTT
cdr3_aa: CASSLVRENTEAFF

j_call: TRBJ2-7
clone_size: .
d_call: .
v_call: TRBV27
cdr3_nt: TGTGCCAGCAGTTTATCCAGCCCGGGGCCCTACGAGCAGTACTTC
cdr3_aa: CASSLSSPGPYEQYF

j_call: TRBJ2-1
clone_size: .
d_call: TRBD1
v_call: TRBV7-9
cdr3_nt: TGTGCCAGCACCATGGACAGGGGAATTGATGAGCAGTTCTTC
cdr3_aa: CASTMDRGIDEQFF

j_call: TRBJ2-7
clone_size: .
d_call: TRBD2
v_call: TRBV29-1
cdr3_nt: TGCAGCGGGGTGACTAGCGGGTGGAACGAGCAGTACTTC
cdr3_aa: CSGVTSGWNEQYF

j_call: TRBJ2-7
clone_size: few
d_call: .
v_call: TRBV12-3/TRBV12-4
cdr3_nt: TGTGCCAGCAGTTTGCGACTGAAAGCCTACGAGCAGTACTTC
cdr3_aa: CASSLRLKAYEQYF

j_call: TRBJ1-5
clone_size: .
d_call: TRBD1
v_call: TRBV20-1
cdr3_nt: TGCAGTGCTCCTGGGACAGGGGAGGACAATCAGCCCCAGCATTTT
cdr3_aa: CSAPGTGEDNQPQHF

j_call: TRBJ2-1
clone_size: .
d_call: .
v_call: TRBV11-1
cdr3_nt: TGTGCCAGCAGCTTAGCGTGGCTAGCGACAGGAGCGGATGAGCAGTTCTTC
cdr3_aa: CASSLAWLATGADEQFF

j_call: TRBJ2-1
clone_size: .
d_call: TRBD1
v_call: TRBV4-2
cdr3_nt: TGTGCCAGCAGCCAGGCGGCCGGGCAGGGGGCCCACAATGAGCAGTTCTTC
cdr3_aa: CASSQAAGQGAHNEQFF

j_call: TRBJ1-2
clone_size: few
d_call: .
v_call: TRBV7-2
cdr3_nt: TGTGCCAGCAGCTACTCCGTTAGGGTCTATGGCTACACCTTC
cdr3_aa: CASSYSVRVYGYTF

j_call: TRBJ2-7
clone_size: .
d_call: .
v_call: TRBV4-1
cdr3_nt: TGCGCCAGCAGCCCCGGGACACTGAGGAACGAGCAGTACTTC
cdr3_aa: CASSPGTLRNEQYF

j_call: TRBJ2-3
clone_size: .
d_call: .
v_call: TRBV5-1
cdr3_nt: TGTGCCAGCAGTTTAAGGGGCAGCACAGATACGCAGTATTTT
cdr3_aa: CASSLRGSTDTQYF

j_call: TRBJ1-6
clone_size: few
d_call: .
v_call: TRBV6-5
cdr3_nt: TGTGCCAGCAGTTACTCCGAGGGCCTCCTGTTTAATTCACCCCTCCACTTT
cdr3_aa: CASSYSEGLLFNSPLHF

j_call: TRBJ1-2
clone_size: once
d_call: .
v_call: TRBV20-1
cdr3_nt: TGCAGTGGGGACCCTAACTATGGCTACACCTTC
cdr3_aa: CSGDPNYGYTF

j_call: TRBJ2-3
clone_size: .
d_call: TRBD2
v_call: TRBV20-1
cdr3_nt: TGCAGTGCCCCGGGACTAGCGGGAGGAGGGGACACAGATACGCAGTATTTT
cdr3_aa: CSAPGLAGGGDTDTQYF

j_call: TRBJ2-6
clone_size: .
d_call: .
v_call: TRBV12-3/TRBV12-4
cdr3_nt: TGTGCCAGCAGGATCGGGCGGGATGGGGCCAACGTCCTGACTTTC
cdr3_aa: CASRIGRDGANVLTF

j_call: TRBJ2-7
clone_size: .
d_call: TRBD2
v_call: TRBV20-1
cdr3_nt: TGCAGTGCTACGACTAGCGGGAGGATCTACGAGCAGTACTTC
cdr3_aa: CSATTSGRIYEQYF

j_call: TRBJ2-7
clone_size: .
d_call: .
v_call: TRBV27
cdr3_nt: TGTGCCAGCAGTTTATCTTGGCGGGAAACCTACGAGCAGTACTTC
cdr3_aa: CASSLSWRETYEQYF

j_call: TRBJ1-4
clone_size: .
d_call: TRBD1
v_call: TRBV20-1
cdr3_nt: TGCAGTGCTAGAGATCCGACAGGGTCGCGAGAAAAACTGTTTTTT
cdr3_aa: CSARDPTGSREKLFF

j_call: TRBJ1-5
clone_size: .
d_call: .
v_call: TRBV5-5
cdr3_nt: TGTGCCAGCAGCTTGGAGACAAATTATCAGCCCCAGCATTTT
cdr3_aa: CASSLETNYQPQHF